This T cell receptor beta chain was recovered during a study of human thymus T cells. Germline values: CDR1 SGHKS, CDR2 YYEKEE (reference sequence). V shed 1 base and J shed 3 bases, with 18 bases lying between them. CDR3 length equals 17 residues. Data came from immunoSEQ multiplex PCR; TCRdb stores just in-frame clones and leaves some out. The sample carries some 130,000 clones, 90% to 95% recorded once. Regarding this clone: Its target is not known.

From resections taken during corrective heart surgery, the thymus tissue was obtained. Serving as donors were healthy Finnish infants, each of whom was having open corrective surgery for congenital heart defects. Study-level points and caveats: Among thymic and blood repertoires, usage of V and J genes appeared biased. What related research reported was that thymic repertoires overlapped highly among unrelated individuals.

The chain is built from TRBV5-5 and TRBJ2-3; D gene unclear. The sequence came from a boy less than two years old with a congenital heart defect but otherwise immunologically healthy. What was sequenced was thymus tissue. CDR3 region: CASSLFRILFLTDTQYF. The CDR3 DNA reads TGTGCCAGCAGCTTGTTTAGAATCCTATTCCTTACAGATACGCAGTATTTT.